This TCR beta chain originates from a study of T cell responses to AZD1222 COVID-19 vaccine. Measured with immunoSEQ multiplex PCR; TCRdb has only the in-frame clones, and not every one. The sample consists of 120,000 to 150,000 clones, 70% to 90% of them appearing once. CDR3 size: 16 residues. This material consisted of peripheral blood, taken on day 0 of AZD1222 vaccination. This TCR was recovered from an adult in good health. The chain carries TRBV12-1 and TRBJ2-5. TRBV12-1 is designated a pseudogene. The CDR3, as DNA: TGTGCCAGCAGCCTCGGACGGAACCCCAGCTCCGAGACCCAGTACTTC. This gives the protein CASSLGRNPSSETQYF.